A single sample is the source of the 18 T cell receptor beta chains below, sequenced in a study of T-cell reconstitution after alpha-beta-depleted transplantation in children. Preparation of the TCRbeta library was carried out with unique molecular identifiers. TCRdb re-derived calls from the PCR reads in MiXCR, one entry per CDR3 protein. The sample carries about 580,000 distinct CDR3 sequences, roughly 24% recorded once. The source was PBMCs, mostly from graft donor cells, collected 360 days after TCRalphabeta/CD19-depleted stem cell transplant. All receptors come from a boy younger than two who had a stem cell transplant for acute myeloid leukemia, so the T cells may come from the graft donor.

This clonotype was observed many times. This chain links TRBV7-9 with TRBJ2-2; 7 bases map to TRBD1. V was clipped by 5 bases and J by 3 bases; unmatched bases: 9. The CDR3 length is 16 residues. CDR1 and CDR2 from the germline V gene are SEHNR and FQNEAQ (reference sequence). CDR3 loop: CASSLVGDRYTGELFF. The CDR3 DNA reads TGTGCCAGCAGCCTAGTGGGGGACAGATACACCGGGGAGCTGTTTTTT.

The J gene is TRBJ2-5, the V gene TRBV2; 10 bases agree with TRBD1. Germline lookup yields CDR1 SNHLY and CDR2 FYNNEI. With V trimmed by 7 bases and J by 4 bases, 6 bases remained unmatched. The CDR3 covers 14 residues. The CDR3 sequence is CASIIDRGRETQYF. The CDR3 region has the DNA TGTGCCAGCATTATCGACAGGGGGCGAGAGACCCAGTACTTC.

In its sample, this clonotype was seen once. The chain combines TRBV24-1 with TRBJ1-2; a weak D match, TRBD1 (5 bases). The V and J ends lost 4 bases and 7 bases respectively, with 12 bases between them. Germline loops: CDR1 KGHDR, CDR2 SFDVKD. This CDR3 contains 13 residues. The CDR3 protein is CATSEDKSRGYTF. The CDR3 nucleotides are TGTGCCACCAGTGAGGACAAGTCTCGTGGCTACACCTTC.

In DNA form, the CDR3 reads TGTGCCAGCAGTCCAAGGGGCGTCACCGGGGAGCTGTTTTTT. Protein sequence: CASSPRGVTGELFF. The chain couples TRBV6-1 to TRBJ2-2; possible D gene TRBD1, 5 bases. CDR3 length: 14 amino acids. Germline CDR1 and CDR2: MNHNS and SASEGT. V lost 5 bases and J 4 bases, leaving 11 bases between the germline ends.

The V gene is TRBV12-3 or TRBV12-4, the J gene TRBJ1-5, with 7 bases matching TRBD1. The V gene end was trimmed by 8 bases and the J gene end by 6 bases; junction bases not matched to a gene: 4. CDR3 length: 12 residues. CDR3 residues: CASRQGGQPQHF. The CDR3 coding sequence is TGTGCCAGCCGACAGGGTGGTCAGCCCCAGCATTTT.

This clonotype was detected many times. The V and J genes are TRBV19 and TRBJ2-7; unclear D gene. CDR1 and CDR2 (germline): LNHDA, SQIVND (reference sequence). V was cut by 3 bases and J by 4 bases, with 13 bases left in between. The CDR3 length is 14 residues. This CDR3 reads CASSIQSTKYEQYF. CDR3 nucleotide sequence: TGTGCCAGTAGTATCCAAAGTACGAAATACGAGCAGTACTTC.

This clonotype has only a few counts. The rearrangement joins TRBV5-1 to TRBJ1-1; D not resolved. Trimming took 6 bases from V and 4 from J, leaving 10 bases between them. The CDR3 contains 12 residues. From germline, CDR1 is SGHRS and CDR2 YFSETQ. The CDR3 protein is CASKEGPTEAFF. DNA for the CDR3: TGCGCCAGCAAAGAGGGTCCCACTGAAGCTTTCTTT.

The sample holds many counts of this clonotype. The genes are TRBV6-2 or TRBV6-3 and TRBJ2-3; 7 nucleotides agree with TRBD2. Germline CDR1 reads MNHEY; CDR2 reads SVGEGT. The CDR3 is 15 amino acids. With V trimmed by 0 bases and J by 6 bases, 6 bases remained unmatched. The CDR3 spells CASSYSTGGLDTQYF. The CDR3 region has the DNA TGTGCCAGCAGTTACTCGACCGGGGGGTTGGATACGCAGTATTTT.

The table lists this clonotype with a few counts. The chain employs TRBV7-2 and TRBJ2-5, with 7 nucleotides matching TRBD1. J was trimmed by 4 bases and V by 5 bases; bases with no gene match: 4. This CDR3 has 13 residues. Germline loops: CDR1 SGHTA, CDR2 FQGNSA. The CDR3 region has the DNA TGTGCCAGCAGCATCAACAGGGGAGAGACCCAGTACTTC. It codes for CASSINRGETQYF.

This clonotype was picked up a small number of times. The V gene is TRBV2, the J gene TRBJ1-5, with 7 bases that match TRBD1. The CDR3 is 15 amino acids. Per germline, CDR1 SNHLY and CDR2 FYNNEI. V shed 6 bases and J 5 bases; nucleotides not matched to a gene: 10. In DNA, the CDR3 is TGTGCCAGCAGCGTGACAGGGACCTTACATCAGCCCCAGCATTTT. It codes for CASSVTGTLHQPQHF.

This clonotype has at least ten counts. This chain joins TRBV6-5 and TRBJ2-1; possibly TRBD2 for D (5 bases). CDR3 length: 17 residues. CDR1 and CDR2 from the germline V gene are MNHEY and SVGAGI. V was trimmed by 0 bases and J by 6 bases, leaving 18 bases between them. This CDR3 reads CASSYSTGGRVGNEQFF. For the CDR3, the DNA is TGTGCCAGCAGTTACTCGACGGGCGGGCGGGTCGGCAATGAGCAGTTCTTC.

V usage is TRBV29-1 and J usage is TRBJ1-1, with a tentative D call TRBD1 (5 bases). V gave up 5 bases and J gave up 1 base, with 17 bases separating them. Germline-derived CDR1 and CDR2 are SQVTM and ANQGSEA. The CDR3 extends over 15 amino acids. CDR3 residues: CSVSLRLTENTEAFF. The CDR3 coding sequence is TGCAGCGTTAGCCTCCGCTTGACAGAGAACACTGAAGCTTTCTTT.

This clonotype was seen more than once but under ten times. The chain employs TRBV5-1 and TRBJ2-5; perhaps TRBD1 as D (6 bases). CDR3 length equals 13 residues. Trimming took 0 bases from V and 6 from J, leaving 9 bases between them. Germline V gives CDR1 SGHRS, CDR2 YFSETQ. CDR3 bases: TGCGCCAGCAGCTTGGAACAGGGACAGACCCAGTACTTC. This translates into CASSLEQGQTQYF.

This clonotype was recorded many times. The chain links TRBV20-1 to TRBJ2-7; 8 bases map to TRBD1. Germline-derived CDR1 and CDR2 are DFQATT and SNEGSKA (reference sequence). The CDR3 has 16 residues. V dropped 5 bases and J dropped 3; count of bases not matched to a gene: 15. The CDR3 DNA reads TGCAGTGCTGTGGACAGGGAGGCCCCTCGCCACTACGAGCAGTACGTC. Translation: CSAVDREAPRHYEQYV.

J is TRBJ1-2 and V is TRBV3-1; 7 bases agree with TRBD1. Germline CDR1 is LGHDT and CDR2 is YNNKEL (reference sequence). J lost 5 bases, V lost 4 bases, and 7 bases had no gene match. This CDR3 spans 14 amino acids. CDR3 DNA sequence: TGTGCCAGCAGCCCCCGTGAGGGGGCGTATGGCTACACCTTC. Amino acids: CASSPREGAYGYTF.

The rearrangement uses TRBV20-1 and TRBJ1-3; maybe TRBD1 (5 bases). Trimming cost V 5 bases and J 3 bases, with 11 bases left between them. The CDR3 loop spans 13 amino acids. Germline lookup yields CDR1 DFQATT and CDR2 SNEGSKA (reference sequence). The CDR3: CSALDNSGNTIYF. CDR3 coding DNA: TGCAGTGCTTTGGACAACAGTGGAAACACCATATATTTT.

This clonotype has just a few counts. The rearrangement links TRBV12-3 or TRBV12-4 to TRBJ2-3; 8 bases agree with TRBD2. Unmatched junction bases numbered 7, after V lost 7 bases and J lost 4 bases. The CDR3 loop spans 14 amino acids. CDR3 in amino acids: CASTPGLASDTQYF. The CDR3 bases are TGTGCCAGCACTCCCGGACTAGCCTCAGATACGCAGTATTTT.

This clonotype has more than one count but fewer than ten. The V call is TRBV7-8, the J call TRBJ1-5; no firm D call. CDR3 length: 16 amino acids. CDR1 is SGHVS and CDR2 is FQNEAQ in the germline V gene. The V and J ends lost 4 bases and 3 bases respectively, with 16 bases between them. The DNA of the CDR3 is TGTGCCAGCAGCTCCCCGAGATCGGACCTCAATCAGCCCCAGCATTTT. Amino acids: CASSSPRSDLNQPQHF.